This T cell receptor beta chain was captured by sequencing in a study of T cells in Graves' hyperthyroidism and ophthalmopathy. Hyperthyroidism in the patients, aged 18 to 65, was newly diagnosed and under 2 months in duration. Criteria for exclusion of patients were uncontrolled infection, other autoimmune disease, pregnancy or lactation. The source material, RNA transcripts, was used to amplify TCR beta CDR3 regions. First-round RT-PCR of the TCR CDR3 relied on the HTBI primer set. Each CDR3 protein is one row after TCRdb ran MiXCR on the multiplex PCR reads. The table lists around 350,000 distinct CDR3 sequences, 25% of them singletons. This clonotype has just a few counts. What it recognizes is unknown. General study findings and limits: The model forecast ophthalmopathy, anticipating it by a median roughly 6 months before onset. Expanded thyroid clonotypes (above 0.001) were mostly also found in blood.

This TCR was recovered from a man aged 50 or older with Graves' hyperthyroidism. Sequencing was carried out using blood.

CDR3: CASSFRGQGAYEQYF. CDR3 coding DNA: TGTGCCAGCAGCTTTCGAGGACAGGGGGCCTACGAGCAGTACTTC. This chain connects TRBV5-6 to TRBJ2-7; TRBD1 agrees at 10 bases. The V segment lost 2 bases and the J segment 2 bases; nucleotides outside the gene matches: 4. Germline assignment: CDR1 SGHDT and CDR2 YYEEEE. This CDR3 is 15 amino acids long.